In its sample, the clone carrying this T cell receptor (beta chain) was seen once. The sample is drawn from a study of blood T cell repertoires in COVID-19. The CDR3 extends over 15 amino acids. Germline V gene sequence: CDR1 ENHRY, CDR2 SYGVKD. V lost 6 bases, J lost 2 bases, and 5 bases stayed unmatched. Authors' data handling: Estimation of nucleated cell counts relied on the amplification of reference gene primers. Generated by immunoSEQ multiplex PCR, the TCRdb table keeps only in-frame clones and is missing some. That table is the source of V, J and clone size, and D and trimming were worked out from the DNA. The table lists fewer than 300,000 clones, over 70% of them singletons.

The sequence was collected from a man at least 80 years old with acute or convalescent COVID-19. Source material: peripheral blood. The chain combines TRBV10-3 with TRBJ1-4, with TRBD1 matching 8 bases. The DNA of the CDR3 is TGTGCCATCAGGTCGGACAGGGCGACTAATGAAAAACTGTTTTTT. It codes for CAIRSDRATNEKLFF.